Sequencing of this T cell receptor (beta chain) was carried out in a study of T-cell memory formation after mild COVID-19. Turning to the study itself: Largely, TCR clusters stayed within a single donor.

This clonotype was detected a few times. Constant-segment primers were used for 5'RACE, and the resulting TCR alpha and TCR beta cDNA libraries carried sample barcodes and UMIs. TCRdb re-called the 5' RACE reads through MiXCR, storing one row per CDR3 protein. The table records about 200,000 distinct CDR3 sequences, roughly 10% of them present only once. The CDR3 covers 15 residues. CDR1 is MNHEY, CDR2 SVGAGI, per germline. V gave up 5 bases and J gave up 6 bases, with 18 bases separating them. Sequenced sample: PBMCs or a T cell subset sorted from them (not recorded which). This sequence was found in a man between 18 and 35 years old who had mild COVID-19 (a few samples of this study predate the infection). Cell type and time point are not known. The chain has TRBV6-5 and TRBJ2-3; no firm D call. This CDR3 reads CASSLTESWADTQYF. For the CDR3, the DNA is TGTGCCAGCAGTCTAACTGAAAGTTGGGCGGATACGCAGTATTTT.